The entry below describes one T cell receptor beta chain. Its antigen remains unidentified. Germline loops: CDR1 MDHEN, CDR2 SYDVKM. The CDR3 length is 17 residues. Trimming shortened V by 2 bases and J by 4 bases, and 18 bases separated the two germline ends. This sample is part of a study of vaccination and CD4 T cells after COVID-19. Points from the study as a whole: Among reactive clones from convalescent patients, a median around 84% appeared only post-vaccination. There were relatively few convalescent patients studied, and there were no early post-infection timepoints.

Described treatment: approximately nine-day PBMC culture with coronavirus spike peptide pools or control peptides (ViraFEST assay). Expanded clonotypes were found by TCR sequencing after peptide-pool stimulation (ViraFEST). CD4+ T cells were isolated by negative selection after about ten days of culture. CD4+ T cells that had been cultured provided DNA sequenced with the Oncomine TCR Beta short-read assay. Using its own MiXCR run on the PCR reads, TCRdb lists one record per CDR3 protein. In the table there are about 21,000 distinct CDR3 sequences, 48% of which are singletons. V gene TRBV28 combines with J gene TRBJ2-1; D call uncertain. The sequence came from a human donor who had recovered from COVID-19. This specimen was CD4+ T cells from blood, cultured in vitro, taken after SARS-CoV-2 vaccination. CDR3 in DNA: TGTGCCAGCAGTTTACTGCCGAGCAGAGCAGCGTACAATGAGCAGTTCTTC. It codes for CASSLLPSRAAYNEQFF.